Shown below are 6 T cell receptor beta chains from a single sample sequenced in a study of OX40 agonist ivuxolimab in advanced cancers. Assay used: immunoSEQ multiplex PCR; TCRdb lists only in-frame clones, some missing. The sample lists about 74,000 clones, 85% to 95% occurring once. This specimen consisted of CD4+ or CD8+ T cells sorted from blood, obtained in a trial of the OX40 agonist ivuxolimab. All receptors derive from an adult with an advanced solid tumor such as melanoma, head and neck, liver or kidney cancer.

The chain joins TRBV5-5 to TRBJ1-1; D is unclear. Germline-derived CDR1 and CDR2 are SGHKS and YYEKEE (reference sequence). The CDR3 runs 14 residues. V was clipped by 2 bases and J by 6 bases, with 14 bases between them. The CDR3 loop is CASSLSFRMAEAFF. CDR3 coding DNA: TGTGCCAGCAGCTTATCCTTCCGGATGGCTGAAGCTTTCTTT.

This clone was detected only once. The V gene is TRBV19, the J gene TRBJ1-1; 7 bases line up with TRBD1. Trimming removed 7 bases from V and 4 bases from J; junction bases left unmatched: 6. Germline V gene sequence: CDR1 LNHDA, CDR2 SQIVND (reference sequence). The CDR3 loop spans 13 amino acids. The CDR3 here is CASIKEGATEAFF. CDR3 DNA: TGTGCCAGTATAAAGGAGGGGGCCACTGAAGCTTTCTTT.

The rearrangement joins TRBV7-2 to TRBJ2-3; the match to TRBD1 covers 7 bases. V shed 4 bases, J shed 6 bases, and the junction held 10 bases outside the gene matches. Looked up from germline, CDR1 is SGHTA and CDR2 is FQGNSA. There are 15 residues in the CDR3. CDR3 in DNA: TGTGCCAGCAGCTCCGGGACAGCCCGAAAGGATACGCAGTATTTT. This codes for CASSSGTARKDTQYF.

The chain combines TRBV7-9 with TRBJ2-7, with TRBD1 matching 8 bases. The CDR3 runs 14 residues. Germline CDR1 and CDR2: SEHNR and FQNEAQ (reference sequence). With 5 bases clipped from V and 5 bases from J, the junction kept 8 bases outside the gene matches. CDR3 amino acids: CASSTTGGMDEQYF. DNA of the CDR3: TGTGCCAGCAGCACCACAGGGGGTATGGACGAGCAGTACTTC.

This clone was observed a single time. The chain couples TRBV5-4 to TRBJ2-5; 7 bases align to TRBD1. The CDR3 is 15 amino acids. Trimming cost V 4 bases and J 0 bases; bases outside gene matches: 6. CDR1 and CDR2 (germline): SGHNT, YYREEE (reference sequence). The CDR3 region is CASSPRDRDQETQYF. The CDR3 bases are TGTGCCAGCAGCCCTCGAGACAGGGACCAAGAGACCCAGTACTTC.

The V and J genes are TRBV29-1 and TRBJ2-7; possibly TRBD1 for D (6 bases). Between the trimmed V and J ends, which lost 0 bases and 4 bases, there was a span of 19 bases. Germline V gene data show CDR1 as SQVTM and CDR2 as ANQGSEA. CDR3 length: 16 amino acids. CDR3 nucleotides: TGCAGCGTTGAAGATAGGTACCAGGGGAAAGGGTACGAGCAGTACTTC. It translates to CSVEDRYQGKGYEQYF.